The 8 T cell receptor beta chains below come from one sample, sequenced in a study of CD4 T cells in relation to SARS-CoV-2 and coronaviruses. Clones were sequenced by immunoSEQ multiplex PCR, and TCRdb holds only the in-frame ones, with some missing. The repertoire includes 15,000 to 20,000 clones, around 78% of them detected once, and 15% to 17% sits in the top ten. Their antigen targets remain unknown. Unexposed donor CD4+ T cells date from about 2011-2018, before the COVID-19 pandemic. Isolation of CD4+ T cells took place after approximately 11 days in culture. The sample consisted of CD4+ T cells from PBMCs, cultured in vitro. These receptors were taken from a human donor in good health.

The V and J genes are TRBV30 and TRBJ1-5, with D unresolved. The germline V gene encodes CDR1 GTSNPN and CDR2 SVGIG (reference sequence). This CDR3 region has 12 residues. Trimming removed 2 bases at V and 2 bases at J, with 4 bases between. DNA of the CDR3: TGTGCCTGGAGTAATGGCAATCAGCCCCAGCATTTT. Protein: CAWSNGNQPQHF.

The rearrangement uses TRBV28 and TRBJ2-7; D possibly corresponds to TRBD2 (5 bases). The germline CDR1 and CDR2 sequences are MDHEN and SYDVKM. CDR3 length: 14 amino acids. The V end was cut by 4 bases, the J end by 2 bases, with 12 bases between. Here the CDR3 reads CASSYGIRAYEQYF. The CDR3 DNA reads as TGTGCCAGCAGTTACGGGATAAGGGCCTACGAGCAGTACTTC.

The V gene is TRBV12-3 or TRBV12-4, the J gene TRBJ2-2, with a tentative D call TRBD2 (6 bases). This CDR3 region has 13 residues. Trimming cost V 8 bases and J 6 bases, with 13 bases left between them. The CDR3 DNA is TGTGCCAGCTGGAAGGAGGGTTCCGGGGAGCTGTTTTTT. Its translation is CASWKEGSGELFF.

The CDR3 bases are TGTGCCAGCAGTGAACAGGGGGACTATGGCTACACCTTC. Amino acids: CASSEQGDYGYTF. The V gene is TRBV6-1, the J gene TRBJ1-2, with TRBD1 matching 7 bases. The V and J ends lost 2 bases and 3 bases, in that order; junction bases with no gene match: 0. The germline gives CDR1 MNHNS, CDR2 SASEGT. There are 13 residues in the CDR3.

This chain uses TRBV14 with TRBJ2-5, with 7 nucleotides matching TRBD1. The CDR3 is made up of 14 amino acids. V shed 7 bases, J shed 2 bases, and the junction held 7 bases outside the gene matches. Germline CDR1 is SGHDN and CDR2 is FVKESK. The CDR3 DNA reads as TGTGCCAGCAACCGGGACAGAATACAAGAGACCCAGTACTTC. It translates to CASNRDRIQETQYF.

The chain is built from TRBV3-1 (or the pseudogene TRBV3-2) and TRBJ2-6; D remains unclear. The CDR3 totals 17 residues. Germline values: CDR1 LGHDT, CDR2 YNNKEL (reference sequence). The V and J ends lost 3 bases and 0 bases respectively, with 12 bases between them. The CDR3: CASSHSAAVSGANVLTF. The CDR3 nucleotides are TGTGCCAGCAGCCATTCAGCCGCGGTCTCTGGGGCCAACGTCCTGACTTTC.

J is TRBJ2-7 and V is TRBV20-1; 11 positions match TRBD2. Unmatched junction bases numbered 4, after V lost 3 bases and J lost 0 bases. Germline V gene data show CDR1 as DFQATT and CDR2 as SNEGSKA (reference sequence). CDR3 size: 15 residues. CDR3 amino acids: CSASIAGGSSYEQYF. In DNA form, the CDR3 reads TGCAGTGCTAGTATAGCGGGGGGGAGCTCCTACGAGCAGTACTTC.

The V call is TRBV6-5, the J call TRBJ1-4; D is perhaps TRBD1 (5 bases). This CDR3 spans 13 amino acids. V lost 7 bases, J lost 4 bases, and 10 bases lay in between. Germline CDR1 MNHEY, CDR2 SVGAGI. CDR3 DNA sequence: TGTGCCAGCATATGGGGCAGTAATGAAAAACTGTTTTTT. It translates to CASIWGSNEKLFF.